This T cell receptor (beta chain) comes out of a study of cytomegalovirus exposure and HLA in healthy donors. About the study: In a previous analysis, 117 million unique TCR beta sequences were found from roughly 200 million T cells.

Study-wide points: In an earlier analysis, productive rearrangement rates for most beta V segments clustered near 87% or 30%.

The CDR3 length is 16 residues. V shed 6 bases and J 4 bases; nucleotides not matched to a gene: 13. CDR1 SNHLY and CDR2 FYNNEI come from the germline V gene. This clone has just a few counts. Antigen unknown. Vbeta (60) and Jbeta (13) primers were used in the PCR. Data came from immunoSEQ multiplex PCR; TCRdb stores just in-frame clones and leaves some out. The repertoire includes 90,000 to 130,000 clones, under 70% of them detected once, and 8% to 9.5% sits in the top ten. Sequencing was done on a sample of PBMCs. This chain uses TRBV2 with TRBJ1-2; TRBD1 aligns across 8 bases. The TCR was taken from a man younger than 45 in good health and CMV-seropositive. The CDR3 loop reads CASSFDRGFSTYGYTF. The CDR3 DNA reads TGTGCCAGCAGCTTCGACAGGGGTTTTTCGACCTATGGCTACACCTTC.